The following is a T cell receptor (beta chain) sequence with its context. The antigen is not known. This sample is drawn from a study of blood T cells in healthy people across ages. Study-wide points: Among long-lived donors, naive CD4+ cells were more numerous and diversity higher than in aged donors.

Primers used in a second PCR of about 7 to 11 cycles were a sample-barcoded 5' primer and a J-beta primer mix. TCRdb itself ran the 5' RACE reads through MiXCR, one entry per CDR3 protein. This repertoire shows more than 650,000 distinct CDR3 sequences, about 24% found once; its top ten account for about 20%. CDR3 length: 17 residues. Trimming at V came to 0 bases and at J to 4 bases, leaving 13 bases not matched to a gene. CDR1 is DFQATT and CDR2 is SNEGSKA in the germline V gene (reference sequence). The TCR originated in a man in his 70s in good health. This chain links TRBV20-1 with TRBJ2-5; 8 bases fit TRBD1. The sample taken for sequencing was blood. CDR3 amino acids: CSARDLAGQVMGETQYF. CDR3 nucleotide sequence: TGCAGTGCTAGAGACCTCGCGGGACAGGTCATGGGAGAGACCCAGTACTTC.